Listed here is a single TCR beta chain. Its antigen is still unknown. Method: immunoSEQ multiplex PCR; TCRdb's copy keeps in-frame clones and lacks some. The repertoire includes about 300,000 clones, roughly 76% of them detected once, and about 5.7% sits in the top ten. The source of the sample is a study of cytotoxic CD8 clonotypes in ibrutinib-treated CLL. Study-wide findings and caveats: Baseline clonality, above age-matched healthy donor levels, tracked circulating CD8+ T-cell counts.

The sample consisted of PBMCs, taken at disease progression, from a patient treated with ibrutinib. The sequence came from a human donor with chronic lymphocytic leukemia.

The CDR3 coding sequence is TGCAGCGTTGAGTTCCGGGTTTCCTACAATGAGCAGTTCTTC. This gives the protein CSVEFRVSYNEQFF. The J gene is TRBJ2-1, the V gene TRBV29-1; D call uncertain. The V end was cut by 3 bases, the J end by 1 base, with 10 bases between. This CDR3 region has 14 residues. Germline values: CDR1 SQVTM, CDR2 ANQGSEA.